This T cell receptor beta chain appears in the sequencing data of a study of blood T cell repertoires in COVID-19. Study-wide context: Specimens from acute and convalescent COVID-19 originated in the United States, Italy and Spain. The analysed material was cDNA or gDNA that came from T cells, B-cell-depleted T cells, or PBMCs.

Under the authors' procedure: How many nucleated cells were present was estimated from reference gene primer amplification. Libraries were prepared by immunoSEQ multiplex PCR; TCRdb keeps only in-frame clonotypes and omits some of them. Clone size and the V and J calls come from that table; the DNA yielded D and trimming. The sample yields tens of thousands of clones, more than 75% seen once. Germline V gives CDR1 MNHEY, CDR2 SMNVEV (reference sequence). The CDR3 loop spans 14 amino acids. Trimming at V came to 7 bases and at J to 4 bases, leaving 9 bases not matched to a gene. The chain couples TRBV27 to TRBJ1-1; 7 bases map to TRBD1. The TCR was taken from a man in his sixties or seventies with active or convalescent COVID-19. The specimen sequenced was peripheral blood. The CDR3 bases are TGTGCCAGCACCGCGATTAGACAGGGCACTGAAGCTTTCTTT. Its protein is CASTAIRQGTEAFF.